Only one count was recorded for the clone carrying this T cell receptor beta chain. Its antigen is still unknown. Since a much larger clone is just one base distant, this may be a read error. CDR3 length: 14 amino acids. CDR1 is KGHSH and CDR2 is LQKENI in the germline V gene. The sample is drawn from a study of T cells in Graves' hyperthyroidism and ophthalmopathy. The investigators amplified TCR beta CDR3 regions from RNA transcripts. Carried out on the TCR CDR3, a first-round RT-PCR used the HTBI primer set. TCRdb reanalysed the multiplex PCR reads using MiXCR and keeps one entry per CDR3 protein. The table has some 440,000 distinct CDR3 sequences, around a sixth seen once. Findings of the study overall: Ophthalmopathy cases were set apart from stable hyperthyroidism by a 13 V-J model. Blood shared most expanded thyroid clonotypes above 0.001.

Stable Graves' hyperthyroidism meant no ophthalmopathy progression within 18 months. Uncontrolled infection, other autoimmune disease, pregnancy or lactation disqualified patients from enrolment. Sequenced material: blood. The genes are TRBV18 and TRBJ1-1; no definite D call. This receptor was obtained from a woman between 18 and 29 years old with Graves' hyperthyroidism. CDR3 in amino acids: CAGSPSVGGTEAFF. Written as DNA, the CDR3 is TGTGCCGGCTCACCATCAGTCGGAGGCACTGAAGCTTTCTTT.